This T cell receptor (beta chain) came from a study of cytomegalovirus exposure and HLA in healthy donors. Separate from the approximately 730-subject first cohort, the 120-subject validation cohort was the one that the donors belonged to. Study-wide results and limits: The authors enumerated under 200 TCR beta chains as linked to cytomegalovirus. A subsequent analysis found that TCR clusters from the first cohort also tended to co-occur in the approximately 130 validation repertoires, with less than 95% of cluster scores above 0.

Clones were sequenced by immunoSEQ multiplex PCR, and TCRdb holds only the in-frame ones, with some missing. Here the sample spans 60,000 to 65,000 clones, 90% to 97% being singletons. On this clone: The antigen is not known.

Trimming took off 5 bases at V and 4 bases at J, with 17 bases between the two ends. Germline CDR1 SGHTA, CDR2 FQGTGA. The CDR3 loop spans 15 amino acids. The clonotype originates from a young woman in good health and CMV-seronegative. The rearrangement uses TRBV7-3 and TRBJ1-2; the D is unclear. The sample taken for sequencing was PBMCs. In DNA form, the CDR3 reads TGTGCCAGCAGCCTAGGGCCGGGGATGGGCTATGGCTACACCTTC. It specifies CASSLGPGMGYGYTF.